The 26 T cell receptor beta chains given below trace back to one sample, sequenced in a study of shared clonotypes between healthy human individuals. Some clones are missing from TCRdb's copy, which holds only in-frame ones; the method was immunoSEQ multiplex PCR. The sample yields about 1.5 million clones, roughly 98% seen once. The sequencing input was naive CD4+ T cells sorted from blood. As to subset: CD45RA+ positively selected. The receptors stem from a man aged 30 to 45 in good health.

This clone appeared once. This chain connects TRBV7-2 to TRBJ2-7; D is possibly TRBD1 (6 bases). Germline V gives CDR1 SGHTA, CDR2 FQGNSA. The CDR3 is made up of 14 amino acids. Trimming removed 4 bases at V and 4 bases at J, with 14 bases between. CDR3 sequence: CASSSIDRRYEQYF. The CDR3 DNA reads as TGTGCCAGCAGCTCCATTGACAGGCGGTACGAGCAGTACTTC.

As regards this clone: At one end the junction does not follow the germline gene, possibly because of a read error. The chain is built from TRBV28 and TRBJ1-2; D gene ambiguous. This CDR3 has 12 residues. Per germline, CDR1 MDHEN and CDR2 SYDVKM. The CDR3 region has the DNA TGTGCCAGCAGTTTACCCCTGGCGGCTCTACACTTC. It specifies CASSLPLAALHF.

V is TRBV4-3 and J is TRBJ2-5; D is possibly TRBD1 (6 bases). The CDR3 is made up of 15 amino acids. V was clipped by 1 base and J by 3 bases, with 12 bases between them. Germline-derived CDR1 and CDR2 are LGHNA and YSLEER. For the CDR3, the DNA is TGCGCCAGCAGCCAAGGGAACAGGGCAGAAGAGACCCAGTACTTC. It codes for CASSQGNRAEETQYF.

The chain uses TRBV27 and TRBJ2-3; D tentatively fits TRBD1 or TRBD2 (5 bases each). V gave up 4 bases and J gave up 3 bases, with 11 bases separating them. The CDR3 length is 14 residues. Germline V CDR1 and CDR2: MNHEY, SMNVEV (reference sequence). The CDR3 region is CASSSWGITDTQYF. As DNA, the CDR3 is TGTGCCAGCAGTTCATGGGGGATTACAGATACGCAGTATTTT.

The DNA for the CDR3 is TGTGCCAGTGCCTATTGGGGGTACACAGATACGCAGTATTTT. Translating gives CASAYWGYTDTQYF. The rearrangement joins TRBV27 to TRBJ2-3; D may correspond to TRBD1 or TRBD2 (5 bases each). V was shortened by 9 bases and J by 2 bases, with 15 bases between the two germline ends. The germline V gene encodes CDR1 MNHEY and CDR2 SMNVEV (reference sequence). The CDR3 contains 14 residues.

This rearrangement joins TRBV7-6 to TRBJ2-7; 11 bases fit TRBD2. The CDR3 contains 16 residues. Germline V lookup: CDR1 SGHVS, CDR2 FNYEAQ. V trimming: 3 bases; J trimming: 4 bases; junction bases outside the gene matches: 8. CDR3 residues: CASSFGTSGGGYEQYF. Here the CDR3 DNA reads TGTGCCAGCAGCTTCGGGACTAGCGGAGGAGGGTACGAGCAGTACTTC.

The chain combines TRBV30 with TRBJ1-2; TRBD1 agrees at 7 bases. Germline CDR1 GTSNPN, CDR2 SVGIG (reference sequence). The ends lost 6 bases at V and 2 bases at J; junction bases unmatched: 6. There are 13 residues in the CDR3. The CDR3 nucleotides read TGTGCCTGCTCTTCAGGGGGAAACTATGGCTACACCTTC. This gives the protein CACSSGGNYGYTF.

V is TRBV5-6 and J is TRBJ1-3; possibly TRBD1 for D (6 bases). CDR3 length: 19 amino acids. Deletions cut 2 bases from V and 4 bases from J, with 25 bases between. Germline V CDR1 and CDR2: SGHDT, YYEEEE. Here the CDR3 DNA reads TGTGCCAGCAGCTTTGCCGTGACAGGCCCTCTGAGCGGCGGAAACACCATATATTTT. Its protein is CASSFAVTGPLSGGNTIYF.

The chain recombines TRBV12-5 with TRBJ2-5, with unresolved D. Trimming stripped 3 bases from V and 5 bases from J, with 4 bases between. Germline V lookup: CDR1 LGHNT, CDR2 FRNRAP. The length of the CDR3 is 11 residues. CDR3: CASGFLETQYF. The CDR3 region has the DNA TGTGCTAGTGGTTTCTTGGAGACCCAGTACTTC.

The chain joins TRBV7-9 to TRBJ2-7; D is possibly TRBD1 (5 bases). The germline V gene encodes CDR1 SEHNR and CDR2 FQNEAQ (reference sequence). The CDR3 contains 15 residues. V lost 5 bases and J 6 bases, leaving 20 bases between the germline ends. The CDR3 reads CASSHLSHTGGEQYF. The CDR3 region has the DNA TGTGCCAGCAGCCACTTATCCCATACAGGCGGCGAGCAGTACTTC.

The rearrangement links TRBV7-9 to TRBJ1-1; 10 bases are a match to TRBD1. Germline lookup yields CDR1 SEHNR and CDR2 FQNEAQ (reference sequence). CDR3 length equals 18 residues. The J segment lost 0 bases and the V segment lost 0 bases, leaving 7 bases of the junction unmatched. The chain's CDR3 is CASSLAIGTGALNTEAFF. Written as DNA, the CDR3 is TGTGCCAGCAGCTTAGCCATCGGGACAGGGGCTTTGAACACTGAAGCTTTCTTT. The variable domain in full, with the rest retrieved from reference TRBV7-9 and TRBJ1-1, is DTGVSQNPRHKITKRGQNVTFRCDPISEHNRLYWYRQTLGQGPEFLTYFQNEAQLEKSRLLSDRFSAERPKGSFSTLEIQRTEQGDSAMYLCASSLAIGTGALNTEAFFGQGTRLTVV.

V usage is TRBV6-6 and J usage is TRBJ1-1; no firm D call. V lost 7 bases to trimming and J lost 5 bases, with 11 bases between them. The germline V gene encodes CDR1 MNHNY and CDR2 SVGAGI (reference sequence). The CDR3 contains 12 residues. In DNA, the CDR3 is TGTGCCAGCACCTGGGATAGGACTGAAGCTTTCTTT. It codes for CASTWDRTEAFF.

This clone was seen a single time. This chain links TRBV29-1 with TRBJ2-5; 10 bases map to TRBD2. In germline, CDR1 is SQVTM, CDR2 ANQGSEA. The CDR3 is made up of 15 amino acids. V shed 6 bases, J shed 5 bases, and the junction held 12 bases outside the gene matches. The CDR3 sequence: CSVEGAGGPVETQYF. CDR3 sequence (DNA): TGCAGCGTCGAGGGAGCGGGAGGGCCGGTTGAGACCCAGTACTTC.

The chain carries TRBV7-6 and TRBJ2-3, with D possibly TRBD2 on 6 matching bases. The CDR3 is 16 amino acids. Germline CDR1 reads SGHVS; CDR2 reads FNYEAQ. V lost 1 base to trimming and J lost 3 bases, with 14 bases between them. CDR3 nucleotides: TGTGCCAGCAGCTTAGAAGGGGCAGGGAGGACAGATACGCAGTATTTT. Residues: CASSLEGAGRTDTQYF. The variable domain in full, completed from reference TRBV7-6 and TRBJ2-3, reads GAGVSQSPRYKVTKRGQDVALRCDPISGHVSLYWYRQALGQGPEFLTYFNYEAQQDKSGLPNDRFSAERPEGSISTLTIQRTEQRDSAMYRCASSLEGAGRTDTQYFGPGTRLTVL.

The chain couples TRBV2 to TRBJ1-3; D uncertain. Per germline, CDR1 SNHLY and CDR2 FYNNEI. CDR3 size: 13 residues. The V and J ends lost 3 bases and 6 bases respectively, with 9 bases between them. The CDR3 region is CASSDGQTNTIYF. The CDR3 coding sequence is TGTGCCAGCAGTGATGGTCAGACAAACACCATATATTTT.

The chain carries TRBV6-6 and TRBJ1-5, with D perhaps matching TRBD1 (5 bases). Germline CDR1 reads MNHNY; CDR2 reads SVGAGI (reference sequence). V was shortened by 8 bases and J by 4 bases, with 21 bases between the two germline ends. The CDR3 loop spans 16 amino acids. CDR3 coding DNA: TGTGCCAGCCAAGATCCCCCGGGACGGGAAAATCAGCCCCAGCATTTT. Amino acids: CASQDPPGRENQPQHF.

The V and J genes are TRBV7-2 and TRBJ2-7; D remains ambiguous. V dropped 6 bases and J dropped 1 base, with 10 bases sitting between them. The CDR3 is 13 residues long. Germline assignment: CDR1 SGHTA and CDR2 FQGNSA. The DNA of the CDR3 is TGTGCCAGCAGGGAGATCCCATCCTACGAGCAGTACTTC. It is translated as CASREIPSYEQYF.

The rearrangement links TRBV2 to TRBJ2-3; 11 bases line up with TRBD2. Trimming cost V 6 bases and J 4 bases; bases outside gene matches: 3. The CDR3 extends over 14 amino acids. Germline CDR1 reads SNHLY; CDR2 reads FYNNEI. The DNA of the CDR3 is TGTGCCAGCAGGCTAGCGGGAGGTTCAGATACGCAGTATTTT. This translates into CASRLAGGSDTQYF.

The chain employs TRBV15 and TRBJ2-5; 9 bases are a match to TRBD1. The V segment lost 1 base and the J segment 5 bases; nucleotides outside the gene matches: 8. This CDR3 contains 16 residues. Germline V CDR1 and CDR2: LNHNV, YYDKDF (reference sequence). The CDR3 reads CATSRATGGSLETQYF. The CDR3 bases are TGTGCCACCAGCAGAGCGACAGGGGGTAGTTTGGAGACCCAGTACTTC.

The rearrangement joins TRBV6-6 to TRBJ2-2; 8 bases are a match to TRBD1. CDR3 size: 16 residues. Per the germline V gene, CDR1 is MNHNY and CDR2 is SVGAGI (reference sequence). J gave up 4 bases and V 7 bases, and 11 bases lay outside the gene matches. CDR3 DNA: TGTGCCAGCATCTTTTCAGGGGGCAGGGGCACCGGGGAGCTGTTTTTT. This sequence encodes CASIFSGGRGTGELFF.

The rearrangement uses TRBV7-7 and TRBJ2-2, with 9 bases matching TRBD2. Germline lookup yields CDR1 SSHAT and CDR2 FNYEAQ (reference sequence). The V segment lost 5 bases and the J segment 6 bases; nucleotides outside the gene matches: 7. CDR3 length equals 15 residues. DNA of the CDR3: TGTGCCAGCAGCAGCAATAGCGGGAGTTCCGGGGAGCTGTTTTTT. It yields the protein CASSSNSGSSGELFF.

This chain uses TRBV11-2 with TRBJ1-2, with 7 bases matching TRBD1. This CDR3 spans 15 amino acids. V gave up 3 bases and J gave up 0 bases; unmatched junction bases: 4. Per the germline V gene, CDR1 is SGHAT and CDR2 is FQNNGV. This CDR3 is CASSFTGTANYGYTF. For the CDR3, the DNA is TGTGCCAGCAGCTTCACCGGGACAGCTAACTATGGCTACACCTTC.

The chain joins TRBV19 to TRBJ1-2; the D is unclear. Germline CDR1 LNHDA, CDR2 SQIVND (reference sequence). The V end was cut by 8 bases, the J end by 2 bases, with 6 bases between. The CDR3 loop spans 11 amino acids. The CDR3 nucleotides read TGTGCCAGTGCACAAAACTATGGCTACACCTTC. Translating it yields CASAQNYGYTF.

The chain employs TRBV10-1 and TRBJ2-7; TRBD2 aligns across 8 bases. CDR3 length equals 16 residues. With V trimmed by 0 bases and J by 6 bases, 10 bases remained unmatched. CDR1 is WNHNN, CDR2 SYGVQD, per germline (reference sequence). CDR3 residues: CASSESGLAPRGEQYF. CDR3 DNA: TGCGCCAGCAGTGAGTCCGGACTAGCCCCGAGGGGCGAGCAGTACTTC.

The chain combines TRBV29-1 with TRBJ1-3; D not resolved. CDR1 SQVTM and CDR2 ANQGSEA come from the germline V gene. Between the trimmed V and J ends, which lost 4 bases and 3 bases, there was a span of 10 bases. CDR3 length equals 13 residues. The CDR3 region is CSVVLNFGNTIYF. The CDR3 coding sequence is TGCAGCGTTGTTTTAAACTTTGGAAACACCATATATTTT.

As DNA, the CDR3 is TGTGCCAGCAGCCGTTGGGACTCCGGAAAAGAGACCCAGTACTTC. This encodes CASSRWDSGKETQYF. V is TRBV9 and J is TRBJ2-5; perhaps TRBD2 as D (6 bases). The CDR3 consists of 15 residues. The germline gives CDR1 SGDLS, CDR2 YYNGEE. The V end was cut by 4 bases, the J end by 3 bases, with 16 bases between.